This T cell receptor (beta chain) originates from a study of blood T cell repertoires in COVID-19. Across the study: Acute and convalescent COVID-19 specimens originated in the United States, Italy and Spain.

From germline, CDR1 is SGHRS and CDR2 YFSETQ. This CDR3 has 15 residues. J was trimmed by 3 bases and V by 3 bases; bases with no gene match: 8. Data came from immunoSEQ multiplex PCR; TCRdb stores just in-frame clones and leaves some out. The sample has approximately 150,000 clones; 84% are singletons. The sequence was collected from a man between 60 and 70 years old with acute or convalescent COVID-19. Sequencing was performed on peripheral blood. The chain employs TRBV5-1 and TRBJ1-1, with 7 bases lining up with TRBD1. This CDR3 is CASSWRGGLDTEAFF. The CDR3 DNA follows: TGCGCCAGCAGCTGGAGAGGGGGCTTGGACACTGAAGCTTTCTTT.